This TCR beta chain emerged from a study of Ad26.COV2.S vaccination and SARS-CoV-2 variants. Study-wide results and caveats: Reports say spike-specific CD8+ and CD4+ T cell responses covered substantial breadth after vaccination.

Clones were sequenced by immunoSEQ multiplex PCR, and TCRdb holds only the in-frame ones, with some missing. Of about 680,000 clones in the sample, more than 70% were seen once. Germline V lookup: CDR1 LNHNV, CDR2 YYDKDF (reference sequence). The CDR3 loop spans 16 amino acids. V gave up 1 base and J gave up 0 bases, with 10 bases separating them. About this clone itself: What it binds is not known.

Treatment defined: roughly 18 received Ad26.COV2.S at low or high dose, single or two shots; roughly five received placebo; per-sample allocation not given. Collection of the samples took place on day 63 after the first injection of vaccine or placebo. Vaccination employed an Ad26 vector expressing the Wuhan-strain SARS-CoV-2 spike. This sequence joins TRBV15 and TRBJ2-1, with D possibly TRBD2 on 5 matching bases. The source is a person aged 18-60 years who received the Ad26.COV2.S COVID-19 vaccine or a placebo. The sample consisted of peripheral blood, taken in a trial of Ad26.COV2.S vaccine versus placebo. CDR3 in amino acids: CATSRVSGGSYNEQFF. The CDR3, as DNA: TGTGCCACCAGCAGAGTGAGCGGAGGCTCCTACAATGAGCAGTTCTTC. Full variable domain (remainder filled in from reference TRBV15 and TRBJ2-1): DAMVIQNPRYQVTQFGKPVTLSCSQTLNHNVMYWYQQKSSQAPKLLFHYYDKDFNNEADTPDNFQSRRPNTSFCFLDIRSPGLGDTAMYLCATSRVSGGSYNEQFFGPGTRLTVL.